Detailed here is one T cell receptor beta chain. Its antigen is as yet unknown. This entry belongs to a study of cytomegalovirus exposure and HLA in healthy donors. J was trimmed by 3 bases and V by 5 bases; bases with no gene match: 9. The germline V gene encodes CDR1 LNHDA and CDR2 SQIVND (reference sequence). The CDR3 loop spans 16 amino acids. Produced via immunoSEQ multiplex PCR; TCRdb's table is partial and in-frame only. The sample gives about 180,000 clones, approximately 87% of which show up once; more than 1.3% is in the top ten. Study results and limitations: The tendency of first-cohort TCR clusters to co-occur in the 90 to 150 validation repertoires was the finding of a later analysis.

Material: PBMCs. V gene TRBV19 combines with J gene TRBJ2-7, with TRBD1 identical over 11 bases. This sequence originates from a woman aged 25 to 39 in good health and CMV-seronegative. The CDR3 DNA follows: TGTGCCAGTAGTCCGACCGGGACAGGGGGGATCTACGAGCAGTACTTC. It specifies CASSPTGTGGIYEQYF.